This T cell receptor (beta chain) was retrieved from a study of identical twins (dated by TCRdb to between 2015 and 2016). In the study overall: TCR alpha and beta repertoires from monozygotic twins, unrelated adults of various ages and cord blood were deep-sequenced to test whether fetal clonotypes persist. To rule out contamination, replicate twin experiments were performed at different times with different library preparation protocols. Beyond this particular receptor, the publication reports: In beta out-of-frame sequences, excess twin sharing was weaker, because having fewer shared sequences lowered the signal-to-noise ratio. In monozygotic twins, recombination models systematically underestimated out-of-frame TCR alpha sharing, but the models matched the sharing seen between unrelated individuals. Conclusions relied on cross-sectional statistical analysis, since the same donors could not be followed over many years. Fewer insertions were carried by abundant cord blood beta clonotypes; a weaker similar trend was observed in young adult naive repertoires, while no such trend was observed in memory repertoires. Out-of-frame TCR alpha sequences shared between twins showed an excess of low generation-probability sequences compared with coincidental sharing between unrelated individuals. Invariant T cells such as MAIT and iNKT could partly confound zero-insertion analyses, although diverse VJ usage argued against such confounding for most clonotypes.

V gives up 0 bases and J gives up 8 bases, and the segment between their germline ends measures 31 bases. As encoded in the germline V gene, CDR1 is SGHRS while CDR2 is YFSETQ. The CDR3 contains 20 residues, cysteine and phenylalanine counted. The only DNA kept is the CDR3, 60 bases in frame from the first base. The library was produced with 5' RACE. TCRdb lists the instrument as Illumina HiSeq 2000. Template switching introduced a universal primer binding site; the final cDNA contained a unique molecular identifier, enabling accurate counting of TCR cDNA molecules. First-strand cDNA for TCR alpha and beta chains was synthesized from specific primers in the conserved constant-segment region. To control for contamination, every cDNA library carried two barcodes: a SMART-Mk sample barcode plus Illumina barcodes. TruSeq adapter sequences, together with Illumina sample barcodes, were added in two successive PCR steps. TCR alpha and beta cDNA libraries were sequenced on the Illumina HiSeq platform with custom primers. Per the source publication's procedure: Unique molecular identifiers were extracted from raw reads with MiGEC, and CDR3 positions were determined with MiXCR. Recombination models were inferred per individual with the repgenHMM and IGoR tools using an EM algorithm. Shared clonotype analysis was performed with the tcR package in R, normalizing sharing by the product of cloneset sizes. To study raw recombination without the effects of thymic and clonal selection, out-of-frame nonproductive sequences were analyzed. TCRdb reanalyzed the raw reads on its own, using fastp at Q25 for trimming and MiXCR for clone calling, and kept in-frame beta chains. Duplicate CDR3 protein sequences are folded into a single record with the most common DNA and genes. TCRdb assigned the V and J calls; the authors' analysis was not used. Here the sample has around 570,000 distinct CDR3 sequences; around 9.6% occur a single time. The ten largest clones represent around 3.2% of the sample.

This clonotype occurred a few times. There is no known antigen for this receptor. No per-base quality is available; no much larger clone lies one base away. Every donor was a healthy Caucasian. Three pairs of female monozygotic twins, all aged about 18 to 30 years, made up the twin cohort. Peripheral blood mononuclear cells were the source from which RNA for the TCR libraries was isolated. The same sample was also used in a study of yellow fever vaccine responses in identical twins. The second investigation adds: The T cell response to vaccination in identical twins was reported by the authors to appear partly convergent and partly personalized. Focusing on identical twins, the study followed the T cell clones that responded to the vaccine, and did so with precision.

The chain is made from TRBV5-1 and TRBJ2-3; the D gene is perhaps TRBD1, on 7 matching bases. Sequencing used PBMCs. The sequence came from a woman under 30 in good health. The nucleotide sequence is TGCGCCAGCAGCTTGGCCGGACAGGCCTTCGAAACAGGAGGGGTTGTTACGCAGTATTTT. The resulting protein is CASSLAGQAFETGGVVTQYF. Where the CDR3 stops, the reference TRBV5-1 and TRBJ2-3 genes take over; the full variable domain is KAGVTQTPRYLIKTRGQQVTLSCSPISGHRSVSWYQQTPGQGLQFLFEYFSETQRNKGNFPGRFSGRQFSNSRSEMNVSTLELGDSALYLCASSLAGQAFETGGVVTQYFGPGTRLTVL.